Listed here is a single T cell receptor (beta chain). Per the germline V gene, CDR1 is LNHDA and CDR2 is SQIVND (reference sequence). With 7 bases clipped from V and 6 bases from J, the junction kept 9 bases outside the gene matches. The CDR3 covers 14 residues. The data stem from a study of blood T cell repertoires in COVID-19. This table comes from immunoSEQ multiplex PCR, and its TCRdb copy is limited to in-frame clones, with some not included. The table has fewer than 350,000 clones, about 85% seen once. This chain connects TRBV19 to TRBJ2-7; 10 positions agree with TRBD1. This TCR derives from a woman aged 45 to 65 who had recovered from COVID-19. The sample consisted of PBMCs or T cells enriched from blood (not recorded which). The CDR3 is CASTSGTGESEQYF. CDR3 coding DNA: TGTGCCAGTACCTCCGGGACAGGGGAAAGCGAGCAGTACTTC.